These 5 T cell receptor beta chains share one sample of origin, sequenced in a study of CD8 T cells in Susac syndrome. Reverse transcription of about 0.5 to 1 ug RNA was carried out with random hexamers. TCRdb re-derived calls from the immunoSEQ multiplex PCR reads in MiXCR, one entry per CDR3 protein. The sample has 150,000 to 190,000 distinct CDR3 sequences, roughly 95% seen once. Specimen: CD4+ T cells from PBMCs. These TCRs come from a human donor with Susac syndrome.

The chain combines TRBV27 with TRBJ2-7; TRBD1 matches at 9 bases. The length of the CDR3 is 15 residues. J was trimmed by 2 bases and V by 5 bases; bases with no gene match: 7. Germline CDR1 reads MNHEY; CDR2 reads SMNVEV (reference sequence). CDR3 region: CASSRSGTGTYEQYF. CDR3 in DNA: TGTGCCAGCAGTCGATCCGGGACAGGGACCTACGAGCAGTACTTC.

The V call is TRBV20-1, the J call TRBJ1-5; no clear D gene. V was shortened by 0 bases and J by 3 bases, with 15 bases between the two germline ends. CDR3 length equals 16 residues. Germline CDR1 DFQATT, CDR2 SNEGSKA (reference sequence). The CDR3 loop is CSARDPDKADNQPQHF. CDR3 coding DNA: TGCAGTGCTAGAGATCCCGACAAGGCCGACAATCAGCCCCAGCATTTT.

CDR3 sequence: CASMGGSHTEAFF. In nucleotides, the CDR3 is TGTGCCAGTATGGGGGGTAGCCACACTGAAGCTTTCTTT. The gene calls are TRBV3-1 and TRBJ1-1, with D maybe TRBD1 (5 bases). The germline V gene has CDR1 LGHDT and CDR2 YNNKEL (reference sequence). The CDR3 loop spans 13 amino acids. Trimming cost V 9 bases and J 3 bases, with 14 bases left between them.

The CDR3 nucleotides read TGTGCTAGTGGTATCGGGACAGATGATTCACCCCTCCACTTT. This encodes CASGIGTDDSPLHF. The chain couples TRBV12-5 to TRBJ1-6; TRBD1 aligns across 7 bases. Germline assignment: CDR1 LGHNT and CDR2 FRNRAP. V trimming: 5 bases; J trimming: 8 bases; junction bases outside the gene matches: 6. The CDR3 is 14 amino acids.

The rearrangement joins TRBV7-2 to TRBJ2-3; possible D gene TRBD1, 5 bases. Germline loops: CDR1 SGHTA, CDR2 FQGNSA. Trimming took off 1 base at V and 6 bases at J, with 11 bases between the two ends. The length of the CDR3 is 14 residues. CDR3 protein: CASSLDRGVDTQYF. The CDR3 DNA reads TGTGCCAGCAGCTTAGATAGGGGCGTGGATACGCAGTATTTT.